This T cell receptor (beta chain) emerged from a study of blood T cell repertoires in COVID-19. The data were produced by immunoSEQ multiplex PCR, yet TCRdb's version contains in-frame clones alone and is incomplete. The table has under 300,000 clones, approximately 79% seen once. Per the germline V gene, CDR1 is LGHDT and CDR2 is YNNKEL (reference sequence). The length of the CDR3 is 13 residues. Trimming took 4 bases from V and 3 from J, leaving 9 bases between them. The V call is TRBV3-1 (or the pseudogene TRBV3-2), the J call TRBJ1-2, with D tentatively TRBD1 (6 bases). This TCR derives from a woman aged 40-49 years with active or convalescent COVID-19. The sequencing input was peripheral blood. CDR3 in amino acids: CASSPDSDYGYTF. The CDR3 DNA follows: TGTGCCAGCAGCCCGGACAGTGACTATGGCTACACCTTC.